The 14 T cell receptor beta chains in this list originate from one sample, sequenced in a study of T cell repertoires in cytomegalovirus infection. Each CDR3 protein gets one entry after TCRdb re-called the reads with MiXCR. The sample records more than 650,000 distinct CDR3 sequences, 35% to 45% being singletons. The sample taken for sequencing was PBMCs. Receptor source: a human donor in good health (CMV status not recorded). Some clones in this sample may be carry-over from other donors' samples.

This clonotype was seen a handful of times. The chain joins TRBV20-1 to TRBJ2-3, with TRBD2 identical over 13 bases. This CDR3 spans 16 amino acids. The trim removed 5 bases at V and 0 bases at J, leaving 5 bases unmatched. Per germline, CDR1 DFQATT and CDR2 SNEGSKA (reference sequence). The CDR3 DNA is TGCAGTGCTCGACTAGCGGGAGGCCTGAGCACAGATACGCAGTATTTT. This codes for CSARLAGGLSTDTQYF.

V and J are TRBV12-3 or TRBV12-4 and TRBJ2-5; a possible D gene is TRBD2 (6 bases). This CDR3 is built from 12 residues. Between the trimmed V and J ends, which lost 4 bases and 5 bases, there was a span of 8 bases. The CDR3 DNA is TGTGCCAGCAGTTGGGCGGGGGAGACCCAGTACTTC. Translation: CASSWAGETQYF.

As for this clonotype: Since a much larger clone is just one base distant, this may be a read error. The chain joins TRBV7-2 to TRBJ2-7; 7 bases agree with TRBD1. Trimming removed 3 bases from V and 5 bases from J; junction bases left unmatched: 10. Germline V gives CDR1 SGHTA, CDR2 FQGNSA. The CDR3 covers 15 residues. The CDR3 spells CASSFRQGTKNEQYF. The CDR3 DNA reads TGTGCCAGCAGCTTCCGACAGGGAACCAAAAACGAGCAGTACTTC.

This chain connects TRBV20-1 to TRBJ1-1, with D possibly being TRBD1 (5 bases). The CDR3 is 13 residues long. Trimming took 6 bases from V and 3 from J, leaving 14 bases between them. Germline loops: CDR1 DFQATT, CDR2 SNEGSKA (reference sequence). CDR3 amino acids: CSATTPGDTEAFF. The CDR3 region has the DNA TGCAGTGCAACCACACCGGGGGACACTGAAGCTTTCTTT.

The table lists this clonotype with a few counts. The chain links TRBV25-1 to TRBJ1-3, with D possibly TRBD1 on 6 matching bases. CDR3 length: 14 amino acids. Trimming left V 7 bases short and J 2 bases short, with 12 bases between. Germline V CDR1 and CDR2: MGHDK, SYGVNS. CDR3 DNA sequence: TGTGCCAGCATTCAGGGGTTCCCTGGAAACACCATATATTTT. Protein sequence: CASIQGFPGNTIYF.

The V and J genes are TRBV7-2 and TRBJ1-2; D gene ambiguous. CDR3 length: 14 amino acids. CDR1 is SGHTA and CDR2 is FQGNSA in the germline V gene. The V end was cut by 1 base, the J end by 1 base, with 7 bases between. Written as DNA, the CDR3 is TGTGCCAGCAGCTTAGGAGTTCTTAACTATGGCTACACCTTC. Translated: CASSLGVLNYGYTF.

In the case of this clonotype: Germline and junction disagree at one end, which may indicate a read error. The chain joins TRBV6-8 to TRBJ2-3; 14 bases map to TRBD2. The CDR3 has 18 residues. Germline V gene lookup returns CDR1 MNHGY and CDR2 SAAAGT. CDR3 in amino acids: CASSGLAGGPSSTDPQYF. In DNA form, the CDR3 reads TGTGCCAGCAGTGGACTAGCGGGAGGACCATCTAGCACAGATCCGCAGTATTTT.

Many counts were recorded for this clonotype. The chain recombines TRBV27 with TRBJ2-5; possible D gene TRBD2, 5 bases. CDR1 is MNHEY and CDR2 is SMNVEV in the germline V gene (reference sequence). The ends were cut back, 3 bases at V and 7 bases at J, with 15 bases in the middle. This CDR3 has 14 amino acids. The CDR3 coding sequence is TGTGCCAGCAGTTTCGAGGGCCTTCGGGGGACCCAGTACTTC. Translating gives CASSFEGLRGTQYF.

This chain links TRBV6-8 with TRBJ1-3; 7 bases fit TRBD1. The V segment lost 5 bases and the J segment 0 bases; nucleotides outside the gene matches: 7. The CDR3 is made up of 16 amino acids. In germline, CDR1 is MNHGY, CDR2 SAAAGT. The CDR3 is CASSAMDRNSGNTIYF. The CDR3 DNA follows: TGTGCCAGCAGTGCTATGGACAGGAACTCTGGAAACACCATATATTTT.

The chain couples TRBV10-3 to TRBJ1-6; D unclear. The germline gives CDR1 ENHRY, CDR2 SYGVKD. The V gene lost 3 bases and the J gene lost 5 bases, with 11 bases spanning the gap. This CDR3 contains 15 residues. The CDR3 sequence is CAISDRAENNSPLHF. The DNA for the CDR3 is TGTGCCATCAGTGATCGGGCAGAAAATAATTCACCCCTCCACTTT.

About this clonotype: The junction departs from germline at one end; a sequencing error may be responsible. This chain joins TRBV4-2 and TRBJ1-3; the D is unclear. The CDR3 runs 16 residues. Germline CDR1 is LGHNA and CDR2 is YNFKEQ. CDR3 nucleotide sequence: TGTTCCAGCAGCCCCAGCGGGTCAGAAGCTGGAAACACCATATATTTT. It encodes CSSSPSGSEAGNTIYF.

This clonotype was counted between two and nine times. At one end, the junction sequence differs from germline, possibly due to a read error. This chain connects TRBV7-6 to TRBJ2-7; D might be TRBD1 (5 bases). CDR3 length equals 13 residues. Germline loops: CDR1 SGHVS, CDR2 FNYEAQ. CDR3 in amino acids: CASSLSGRDEQYF. CDR3 coding DNA: TGTGCTAGCAGCCTTTCAGGGCGCGACGAGCAGTACTTC.

For this clonotype: Compared with germline, one end of the junction differs, possibly owing to a read error. For the CDR3, the DNA is TGTGCCAGCATCACTGCGGTCCGGAGAATACCGAACACCTGGGAGCTGTTTTTT. Translating gives CASITAVRRIPNTWELFF. The rearrangement joins TRBV12-3 or TRBV12-4 to TRBJ2-2; D is uncertain. CDR3 length: 18 residues.

This clonotype was picked up many times. J is TRBJ2-3 and V is TRBV28; no clear D. V shed 5 bases and J shed 5 bases, with 11 bases lying between them. The CDR3 contains 13 residues. Germline-derived CDR1 and CDR2 are MDHEN and SYDVKM. The CDR3 here is CASSTSVGDTQYF. The CDR3 region has the DNA TGTGCCAGCAGTACCTCCGTGGGAGATACGCAGTATTTT.